Listed below are T cell receptor beta chains from one sample, sequenced in a study of tumor-infiltrating lymphocytes in primary liver carcinoma. TCRdb reprocessed the multiplex PCR reads with MiXCR, giving one entry per CDR3 protein. Of approximately 330,000 distinct CDR3 sequences in the sample, 65% were seen once. The sequencing sample was made of peripheral blood. These receptors all come from a man aged 40-49 years with primary liver carcinoma and hepatitis B virus infection. Both conserved end residues are part of each CDR3. Each record gives: J gene, D gene, V gene, clone size, CDR3 protein, CDR3 DNA. D genes are given only for firm matches. Rows give clone size only sometimes, using once, few, many, or a class for an expanded clone.

>TRBJ2-1|TRBD2|TRBV20-1|.
CSARGLAGGYNEQFF
TGCAGTGCTAGAGGTCTAGCGGGAGGCTACAATGAGCAGTTCTTC
>TRBJ1-3|.|TRBV29-1|many
CSVAGQSSGNTIYF
TGCAGCGTTGCTGGACAGAGCTCTGGAAACACCATATATTTT
>TRBJ2-7|.|TRBV21-1|.
CASSIPRQGRRNEQYF
TGTGCCAGCAGCATCCCCAGGCAGGGGAGGAGAAACGAGCAGTACTTC
>TRBJ1-1|TRBD1|TRBV11-2|.
CASSFTGTGPQRLNTEAFF
TGTGCCAGCAGCTTCACCGGGACAGGGCCCCAACGCCTGAACACTGAAGCTTTCTTT
>TRBJ1-4|.|TRBV4-1|.
CASSQEMRGRKEKLFF
TGCGCCAGCAGTCAAGAAATGAGGGGTAGGAAAGAAAAACTGTTTTTT
>TRBJ2-1|.|TRBV5-1|.
CASSSGADIFSSYSEQFF
TGCGCCAGCAGCTCTGGAGCGGACATTTTTAGCTCCTACAGTGAGCAGTTCTTC
>TRBJ2-5|TRBD2|TRBV10-3|many
CAISGASGRDLETQYF
TGTGCCATCAGTGGGGCTAGCGGGAGGGACTTGGAGACCCAGTACTTC
>TRBJ2-1|TRBD1|TRBV5-4|many
CASSWDRRQEFF
TGTGCCAGCAGCTGGGACAGACGCCAGGAGTTCTTC
>TRBJ2-7|TRBD2|TRBV6-1|.
CASSRGASGGLEQYF
TGTGCCAGCAGCAGGGGCGCAAGCGGGGGACTGGAGCAGTACTTC
>TRBJ2-5|.|TRBV4-2|many
CASSQYGKETQYF
TGTGCCAGCAGCCAATACGGTAAAGAGACCCAGTACTTC
>TRBJ2-7|TRBD1|TRBV5-5|.
CASSWDRGLYEQYF
TGTGCCAGCAGCTGGGACAGGGGGCTCTACGAGCAGTACTTC
>TRBJ2-5|.|TRBV11-2|.
CASSFVATGGIQETQYF
TGTGCCAGCAGCTTTGTCGCAACTGGCGGCATTCAAGAGACCCAGTACTTC
>TRBJ1-6|.|TRBV12-3/TRBV12-4|few
CATTDRLTAFSPPHF
TGTGCCACCACGGATCGATTGACAGCCTTTTCACCCCCCCACTTT
>TRBJ2-1|.|TRBV11-2|.
CASSLMSGLYNEQFF
TGTGCCAGCAGCTTAATGTCGGGCCTGTACAATGAGCAGTTCTTC
>TRBJ1-5|.|TRBV29-1|many
CSVTTGASNQPQHF
TGCAGCGTTACTACCGGGGCCAGCAATCAGCCCCAGCATTTT
>TRBJ2-3|.|TRBV6-5|.
CASSYGGSSTDTQYF
TGTGCCAGCAGTTACGGGGGGAGTAGCACAGATACGCAGTATTTT
>TRBJ2-7|.|TRBV28|.
CASSLTGNYEQYF
TGTGCCAGCAGTTTAACAGGGAACTACGAGCAGTACTTC
>TRBJ2-7|.|TRBV6-6|.
CASSYLEAGRAYEQYF
TGTGCCAGCAGTTACCTAGAAGCGGGCAGGGCCTACGAGCAGTACTTC
>TRBJ1-1|.|TRBV10-3|.
CAIRTRGNKAFF
TGTGCCATCAGGACCCGGGGGAATAAAGCTTTCTTT
>TRBJ2-5|.|TRBV11-1|.
CASNLVPQKTQYF
TGTGCCAGCAACCTCGTGCCCCAAAAGACCCAGTACTTC
>TRBJ2-2|.|TRBV10-1|.
CASSDGCGTGEPFF
TGCGCCAGCAGTGATGGGTGTGGGACCGGGGAGCCGTTTTTT
>TRBJ1-3|.|TRBV30|.
CAWSSWGGSGNTIYF
TGTGCCTGGAGTTCTTGGGGAGGCTCTGGAAACACCATATATTTT
>TRBJ2-5|TRBD1|TRBV10-3|many
CAISQGQGDLETQYF
TGTGCCATCAGCCAGGGACAGGGGGACTTGGAGACCCAGTACTTC
>TRBJ2-3|.|TRBV10-2|.
CASTGLSVGTQYF
TGCGCCAGCACGGGACTTAGTGTCGGTACGCAGTATTTT
>TRBJ2-5|TRBD2|TRBV11-2|.
CARSLGTSGMARETQYF
TGTGCCAGGAGCTTGGGGACTAGCGGGATGGCTCGGGAGACCCAGTACTTC
>TRBJ2-1|.|TRBV21-1|.
CASSTTNWAATASEQFF
TGTGCCAGCAGCACCACTAACTGGGCGGCCACCGCGAGTGAGCAGTTCTTC
>TRBJ2-1|.|TRBV5-1|once
CASSFGAPSVHEQFF
TGCGCCAGCAGTTTTGGGGCACCTAGCGTGCATGAGCAGTTCTTC
>TRBJ2-3|.|TRBV11-3|.
CASSSTGTDTQYF
TGTGCCAGCAGTTCTACAGGCACAGATACGCAGTATTTT
>TRBJ2-5|.|TRBV5-5|many
CASSNPDGKETQYF
TGTGCCAGCAGCAATCCCGACGGCAAAGAGACCCAGTACTTC
>TRBJ1-2|TRBD1|TRBV7-2|.
CASSLEGDRTRGYTF
TGTGCCAGCAGCTTAGAAGGGGACAGGACCCGTGGCTACACCTTC
>TRBJ2-3|.|TRBV4-2|.
CACSQVSGGTDTQYF
TGTGCCTGCAGCCAAGTCAGTGGTGGCACAGATACGCAGTATTTT
>TRBJ1-6|.|TRBV11-2|many
CASSFGGAYNSPLHF
TGTGCCAGCAGCTTCGGGGGCGCCTATAATTCACCCCTCCACTTT
>TRBJ1-1|.|TRBV4-2|.
CASSQARGGGTEALF
TGTGCCAGTAGCCAGGCCCGGGGGGGAGGGACTGAAGCTCTCTTT
>TRBJ2-1|TRBD2|TRBV12-3/TRBV12-4|.
CAIRGTSGTPPRFF
TGTGCCATCAGGGGAACTAGCGGGACCCCCCCTCGGTTCTTC
>TRBJ2-2|TRBD1|TRBV5-4|few
CASSSRDSENTGELFF
TGTGCCAGCAGCTCCCGGGACAGCGAGAACACCGGGGAGCTGTTTTTT
>TRBJ2-1|.|TRBV11-3|.
CASSSTGQGNVQFF
TGTGCCAGCAGCTCAACGGGGCAGGGGAATGTGCAGTTCTTC
>TRBJ2-2|TRBD1|TRBV12-3/TRBV12-4|many
CASRKQGAGELFF
TGTGCCAGCCGAAAACAGGGGGCCGGGGAGCTGTTTTTT
>TRBJ2-7|TRBD1|TRBV11-2|.
CANSLNEGAERYF
TGTGCCAACAGCTTAAATGAGGGGGCCGAGCGGTACTTC
>TRBJ2-1|.|TRBV11-2|.
CASSFHVAGKPISYNGQFF
TGTGCCAGCAGCTTCCACGTCGCCGGCAAGCCTATATCCTATAATGGGCAGTTCTTC
>TRBJ2-5|TRBD2|TRBV29-1|.
CSADLLRTSGRGETQYF
TGCAGCGCTGATCTCCTCAGGACTAGCGGGAGGGGAGAGACCCAGTACTTC
>TRBJ2-3|.|TRBV6-5|many
CASSYGGTTGGTDTQYF
TGTGCCAGCAGTTACGGAGGGACAACCGGAGGCACAGATACGCAGTATTTT
>TRBJ2-7|TRBD2|TRBV10-2|.
CASPDSGSHEQYF
TGCGCCAGCCCAGATAGCGGGAGCCACGAGCAGTACTTC
>TRBJ2-2|.|TRBV11-2|.
CASSLKVNANSGELFF
TGTGCCAGCAGCTTAAAGGTTAATGCGAACAGCGGTGAGTTGTTTTTT
>TRBJ2-7|TRBD2|TRBV28|.
CASSTGTRAYEQYF
TGTGCCAGCAGTACCGGGACTAGAGCCTACGAGCAGTACTTC
>TRBJ2-3|.|TRBV14|.
CANSQTGPDTQYF
TGTGCCAACAGCCAAACAGGGCCAGATACGCAGTATTTT
>TRBJ2-5|.|TRBV12-3/TRBV12-4|.
CVSRGEQETQYF
TGTGTCAGCCGTGGTGAACAAGAGACGCAGTACTTC
>TRBJ2-1|.|TRBV6-2/TRBV6-3|once
CANSRPTSYNEQFF
TGTGCCAACTCACGACCGACCTCCTACAACGAGCAGTTCTTC
>TRBJ2-3|TRBD2|TRBV7-9|.
CASRLALAGRTDTQYF
TGTGCCAGCAGGTTAGCCCTAGCGGGACGGACAGATACGCAGTATTTT